Listed below are T cell receptor beta chains from one sample, sequenced in a study of blood T cell repertoires in COVID-19. TCRdb's copy holds only in-frame clones and misses some; the assay was immunoSEQ multiplex PCR. The repertoire consists of over 250,000 clones, with about 88% occurring once and the leading ten covering over 1.3%. Sequenced sample: peripheral blood. These receptors all stem from a human donor with COVID-19, enrolled during active disease. The donor label of this sample is uncertain. CDR3s include the opening cysteine and the closing phenylalanine or tryptophan. D genes are given only for firm matches. A row's size may be missing; if present it is once, few, many or a size class.

d_call: TRBD2
v_call: TRBV4-3
j_call: TRBJ2-1
clone_size: few
cdr3_aa: CASGVLREGSEQFF
cdr3_nt: TGCGCCAGCGGCGTGTTGCGGGAGGGGAGTGAGCAGTTCTTC

d_call: -
v_call: TRBV5-1
j_call: TRBJ2-1
clone_size: few
cdr3_aa: CASSLRARGYNEQFF
cdr3_nt: TGCGCCAGCAGCTTGAGGGCCAGGGGATACAATGAGCAGTTCTTC

d_call: -
v_call: TRBV29-1
j_call: TRBJ2-1
clone_size: -
cdr3_aa: CSGLEGNEQFF
cdr3_nt: TGCAGCGGGCTTGAGGGCAATGAGCAGTTCTTC

d_call: TRBD1
v_call: TRBV27
j_call: TRBJ1-5
clone_size: -
cdr3_aa: CASSVGTGANQPQHF
cdr3_nt: TGTGCCAGCAGTGTAGGGACAGGGGCGAATCAGCCCCAGCATTTT

d_call: -
v_call: TRBV4-3
j_call: TRBJ1-2
clone_size: -
cdr3_aa: CASSQDESNYGYTF
cdr3_nt: TGCGCCAGCAGCCAAGATGAGAGTAACTATGGCTACACCTTC

d_call: -
v_call: TRBV21-1
j_call: TRBJ1-5
clone_size: -
cdr3_aa: CASSKGGGLRLRGQPQHF
cdr3_nt: TGTGCCAGCAGCAAAGGTGGGGGACTCCGACTTAGGGGTCAGCCCCAGCATTTT

d_call: -
v_call: TRBV6-6
j_call: TRBJ1-5
clone_size: -
cdr3_aa: CASSLQGQPQHF
cdr3_nt: TGTGCCAGCAGCCTACAGGGCCAGCCCCAGCATTTT

d_call: -
v_call: TRBV29-1
j_call: TRBJ1-4
clone_size: -
cdr3_aa: CSVDGESTNEKLFF
cdr3_nt: TGCAGCGTTGACGGGGAGTCAACTAATGAAAAACTGTTTTTT

d_call: -
v_call: TRBV4-1
j_call: TRBJ2-1
clone_size: -
cdr3_aa: CASSQDIGTSGNEQFF
cdr3_nt: TGCGCCAGCAGCCAAGATATCGGGACAAGTGGGAATGAGCAGTTCTTC

d_call: -
v_call: TRBV6-5
j_call: TRBJ2-5
clone_size: -
cdr3_aa: CASSYSIREQETQYF
cdr3_nt: TGTGCCAGCAGTTACTCGATCAGGGAACAAGAGACCCAGTACTTC

d_call: -
v_call: TRBV6-5
j_call: TRBJ1-1
clone_size: -
cdr3_aa: CASSYEGRTEAFF
cdr3_nt: TGTGCCAGCAGTTACGAGGGGAGGACTGAAGCTTTCTTT

d_call: TRBD2
v_call: TRBV9
j_call: TRBJ2-7
clone_size: -
cdr3_aa: CASSEAGGPREQYF
cdr3_nt: TGTGCCAGCAGCGAAGCGGGAGGGCCGAGAGAGCAGTACTTC

d_call: TRBD1
v_call: TRBV7-2
j_call: TRBJ1-2
clone_size: -
cdr3_aa: CASSLRGQVYGYTF
cdr3_nt: TGTGCCAGCAGCTTACGGGGACAGGTCTATGGCTACACCTTC

d_call: TRBD2
v_call: TRBV11-3
j_call: TRBJ2-2
clone_size: -
cdr3_aa: CASSRGTSGSNTGELFF
cdr3_nt: TGTGCCAGCAGCCGCGGGACTAGCGGGTCGAACACCGGGGAGCTGTTTTTT

d_call: TRBD2
v_call: TRBV6-5
j_call: TRBJ2-3
clone_size: -
cdr3_aa: CASSYSTSGRGGTQYF
cdr3_nt: TGTGCCAGCAGTTACTCCACTAGCGGGAGAGGGGGTACGCAGTATTTT

d_call: -
v_call: TRBV5-6
j_call: TRBJ2-1
clone_size: once
cdr3_aa: CASSLPDRGYNEQFF
cdr3_nt: TGTGCCAGCAGCTTACCCGACCGAGGGTATAATGAGCAGTTCTTC

d_call: TRBD2
v_call: TRBV6-2/TRBV6-3
j_call: TRBJ2-2
clone_size: -
cdr3_aa: CASSYPGGTSGRLNTGELFF
cdr3_nt: TGTGCCAGCAGTTACCCCGGAGGGACTAGCGGGAGGTTGAACACCGGGGAGCTGTTTTTT

d_call: TRBD1
v_call: TRBV7-8
j_call: TRBJ2-1
clone_size: -
cdr3_aa: CASSFFPTGGSAQQFF
cdr3_nt: TGTGCCAGCAGCTTTTTCCCGACAGGGGGATCCGCCCAGCAGTTCTTC

d_call: TRBD2
v_call: TRBV5-1
j_call: TRBJ2-3
clone_size: -
cdr3_aa: CASSEGLAGASDTQYF
cdr3_nt: TGCGCCAGCAGCGAGGGACTAGCGGGAGCATCAGATACGCAGTATTTT

d_call: TRBD1
v_call: TRBV19
j_call: TRBJ2-5
clone_size: -
cdr3_aa: CASSRQTGAETQYF
cdr3_nt: TGTGCCAGTAGTAGACAAACAGGGGCAGAGACCCAGTACTTC

d_call: -
v_call: TRBV6-6
j_call: TRBJ2-3
clone_size: few
cdr3_aa: CASFSKQGPTDTQYF
cdr3_nt: TGTGCCAGCTTCTCGAAACAGGGTCCCACAGATACGCAGTATTTT

d_call: -
v_call: TRBV9
j_call: TRBJ1-1
clone_size: -
cdr3_aa: CASTLTGWGTEAFF
cdr3_nt: TGTGCCAGCACCCTTACAGGGTGGGGCACTGAAGCTTTCTTT